The clone carrying this T cell receptor (beta chain) was seen many times. Its antigen is not known. Original handling: The study's classifier, a distant-metastasis tool for papillary thyroid cancer, was built using CDR3 differences across clinicopathological groups. Using MiXCR, TCRdb reanalyzed the PCR reads. TCRdb assigned the V and J calls; the authors' analysis was not used. This repertoire shows approximately 24,000 clones, more than 20% found once; its top ten account for roughly two thirds. Trimming removed 3 bases from V and 2 bases from J; junction bases left unmatched: 13. Germline V gives CDR1 KGHSH, CDR2 LQKENI. The CDR3 spans 17 residues. This sample was included in a study of metastatic and nonmetastatic thyroid tumors. Whole-study context: A comparison of repertoires was made across blood and tumor or nodule tissue from malignant and benign thyroid patients. Findings and limits, study-wide: Versus benign nodules, malignant thyroid tumors reportedly had significantly higher TCR beta diversity, in blood and tumor.

Patients underwent thyroid surgery, and none had received any treatment before it. This TCR came from a male donor with papillary thyroid cancer or a benign thyroid nodule (not recorded which). Some clones in this sample may be carry-over from other donors' samples. The sample was blood. J is TRBJ2-7 and V is TRBV18, with 7 bases identical to TRBD1. Here the CDR3 reads CASSPPLRTGAPYEQYF. The CDR3 nucleotides are TGTGCCAGCTCACCGCCCCTTCGTACAGGGGCCCCCTACGAGCAGTACTTC.